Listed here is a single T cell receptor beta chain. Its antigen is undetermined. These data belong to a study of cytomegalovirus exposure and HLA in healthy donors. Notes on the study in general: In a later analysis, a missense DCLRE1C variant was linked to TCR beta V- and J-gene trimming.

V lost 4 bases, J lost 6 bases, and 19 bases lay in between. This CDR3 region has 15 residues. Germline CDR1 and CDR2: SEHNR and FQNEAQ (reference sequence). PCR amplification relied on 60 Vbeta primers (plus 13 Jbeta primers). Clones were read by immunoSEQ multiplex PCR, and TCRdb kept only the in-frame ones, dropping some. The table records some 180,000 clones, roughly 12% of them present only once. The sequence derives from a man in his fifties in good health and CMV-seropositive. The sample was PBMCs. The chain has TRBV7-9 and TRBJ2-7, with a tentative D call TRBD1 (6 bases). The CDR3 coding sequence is TGTGCCAGCAGCTCGCAGGGACATGCTGTCATCGAGCAGTACTTC. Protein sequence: CASSSQGHAVIEQYF.